In its sample, the clone carrying this T cell receptor (beta chain) was seen once. Its specificity is unknown. Trimming removed 7 bases at V and 4 bases at J, with 10 bases between. CDR1 is SNHLY, CDR2 FYNNEI, per germline. The CDR3 covers 12 residues. The data belong to a study of STAT5B mutations in CD4+ large granular lymphocyte leukemia. General study results and limits: Top patient clones used TRBV06 genes more often: 8/27 versus 2/35 in controls.

The survey-level immunoSEQ assay was used. Only in-frame clones appear in the TCRdb table, and some are missing; sequencing was by immunoSEQ multiplex PCR. The sample carries under 55,000 clones, around 85% recorded once. Sequencing was carried out using CD4+ T cells from blood buffy coats. The chain links TRBV2 to TRBJ1-1, with D possibly being TRBD1 (5 bases). This sequence originates from a human donor in good health. The CDR3 DNA reads TGTGCCAGCAAAGGGGATAGCACTGAAGCTTTCTTT. It yields the protein CASKGDSTEAFF.